These T cell receptor beta chains were read from a single sample in a study of CD8+ T cells in alopecia areata. The assay was immunoSEQ multiplex PCR, and TCRdb's table has in-frame clones only and misses some. The table has a few hundred thousand clones, 35% to 45% seen once; the top ten hold around 0.48%. Specimen: CD4+ T cells sorted from blood, collected at approximately week 34, from a patient treated with tofacitinib. The receptors stem from a human donor with alopecia areata. The CDR3 runs from the conserved cysteine through the conserved F or W. D genes are given only for firm matches. Clone size is given for some rows only: seen once, a few or many times, or a class if the clone is expanded.

TRBJ2-2,-,TRBV7-9,few,CASRPPGEKGGTGELFF,TGTGCCAGCAGGCCCCCGGGGGAGAAGGGCGGCACCGGGGAGCTGTTTTTT
TRBJ1-5,-,TRBV19,-,CASQGWMVPNQPQHF,TGTGCCAGCCAGGGGTGGATGGTGCCCAATCAGCCCCAGCATTTT
TRBJ2-2,-,TRBV5-1,-,CASSTGTTLNTGELFF,TGCGCCAGCAGCACCGGGACGACACTAAACACCGGGGAGCTGTTTTTT
TRBJ1-1,-,TRBV30,-,CAWSSRTGRGTEAFF,TGTGCCTGGTCTAGCAGGACGGGCCGGGGCACTGAAGCTTTCTTT
TRBJ1-3,-,TRBV30,-,CAWTGGNTIYF,TGTGCCTGGACCGGTGGAAACACCATATATTTT
TRBJ1-2,TRBD1,TRBV4-2,-,CASSQPGQGSGYTF,TGTGCCAGCAGCCAACCCGGACAGGGTAGTGGCTACACCTTC
TRBJ1-1,-,TRBV6-1,-,CASNTGIRMNTEAFF,TGTGCCAGCAACACCGGGATTAGAATGAACACTGAAGCTTTCTTT
TRBJ1-1,-,TRBV30,-,CAWRGNTEAFF,TGTGCCTGGAGGGGAAACACTGAAGCTTTCTTT
TRBJ2-7,TRBD2,TRBV7-4,-,CASSKTGLAGTYEQYF,TGTGCCAGCAGTAAAACGGGACTAGCAGGCACCTACGAGCAGTACTTC
TRBJ1-1,TRBD1,TRBV30,-,CAWDTGANTEAFF,TGTGCCTGGGATACAGGGGCGAACACTGAAGCTTTCTTT
TRBJ1-1,-,TRBV19,few,CASSLSINTEAFF,TGTGCCAGTAGTCTAAGTATCAACACTGAAGCTTTCTTT
TRBJ2-4,TRBD1,TRBV5-1,-,CASSDKSTGGSIQYF,TGCGCCAGCAGCGATAAATCGACAGGGGGAAGCATTCAGTACTTC
TRBJ2-7,-,TRBV5-6,-,CASSLGDAFYEQYF,TGTGCCAGCAGCTTGGGGGACGCCTTCTACGAGCAGTACTTC
TRBJ1-2,-,TRBV11-2,few,CASTRRANYGYTF,TGTGCCAGCACCCGCAGGGCTAACTATGGCTACACCTTC
TRBJ1-5,-,TRBV5-6,-,CASSLVRDFGIQPQHF,TGTGCCAGCAGCTTGGTCCGGGACTTCGGGATTCAGCCCCAGCATTTT
TRBJ1-1,-,TRBV29-1,few,CSVEVLVNTEAFF,TGCAGCGTTGAAGTTCTAGTGAACACTGAAGCTTTCTTT
TRBJ2-5,-,TRBV11-2,-,CASSLVGGGTQYF,TGTGCCAGCAGCTTGGTGGGCGGAGGGACCCAGTACTTC
TRBJ2-5,-,TRBV15,-,CATSRETGWGGQYF,TGTGCCACCAGCAGAGAAACTGGGTGGGGAGGCCAGTACTTC
TRBJ2-7,TRBD1,TRBV5-1,-,CASSQTGTGSNEQYF,TGCGCCAGCAGCCAGACCGGGACAGGGTCCAACGAGCAGTACTTC
TRBJ2-3,TRBD2,TRBV5-4,few,CASSLTSGATDTQYF,TGTGCCAGCAGCTTGACTAGCGGGGCCACAGATACGCAGTATTTT
TRBJ1-2,-,TRBV27,once,CASSSDRNYGYTF,TGTGCCAGCAGTTCAGACAGGAACTATGGCTACACCTTC
TRBJ2-6,-,TRBV7-3,-,CASSPSPGTGAGANVLTF,TGTGCCAGCAGCCCTAGTCCGGGGACGGGGGCCGGGGCCAACGTCCTGACTTTC
TRBJ1-2,-,TRBV5-1,-,CASSVLGVETGYTF,TGCGCCAGCAGCGTTTTGGGGGTGGAGACAGGCTACACCTTC
TRBJ2-3,TRBD2,TRBV5-4,-,CASSLRLAGPSTDTQYF,TGTGCCAGCAGCTTGAGGCTAGCGGGACCTAGCACAGATACGCAGTATTTT
TRBJ1-2,-,TRBV7-9,-,CASSLVGANYGYTF,TGTGCCAGCAGCTTAGTTGGGGCAAACTATGGCTACACCTTC
TRBJ1-4,-,TRBV27,few,CASSQRGMGGEKLFF,TGTGCCAGCTCCCAGAGGGGGATGGGGGGAGAAAAACTGTTTTTT
TRBJ1-5,TRBD1,TRBV6-1,-,CASSEHEDRADQPQHF,TGTGCCAGCAGTGAACATGAGGACAGGGCGGATCAGCCCCAGCATTTT